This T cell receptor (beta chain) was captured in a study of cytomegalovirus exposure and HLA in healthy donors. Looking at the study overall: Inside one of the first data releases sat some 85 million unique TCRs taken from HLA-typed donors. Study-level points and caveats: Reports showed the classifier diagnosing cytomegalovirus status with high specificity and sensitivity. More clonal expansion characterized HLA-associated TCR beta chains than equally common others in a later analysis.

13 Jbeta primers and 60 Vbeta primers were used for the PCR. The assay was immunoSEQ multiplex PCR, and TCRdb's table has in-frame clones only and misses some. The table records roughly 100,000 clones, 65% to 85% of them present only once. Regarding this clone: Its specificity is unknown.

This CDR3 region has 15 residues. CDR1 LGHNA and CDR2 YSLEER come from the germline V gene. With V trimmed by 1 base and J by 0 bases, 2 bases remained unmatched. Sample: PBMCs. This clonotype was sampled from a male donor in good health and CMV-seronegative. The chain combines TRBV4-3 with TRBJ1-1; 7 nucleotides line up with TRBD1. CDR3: CASSQGGTVNTEAFF. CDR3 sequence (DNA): TGCGCCAGCAGCCAAGGTGGGACAGTGAACACTGAAGCTTTCTTT.